Included here is one TCR beta chain sequence, with context. With V trimmed by 5 bases and J by 2 bases, 6 bases remained unmatched. CDR1 MNHEY and CDR2 SVGAGI come from the germline V gene. The CDR3 loop spans 15 amino acids. Sequencing used immunoSEQ multiplex PCR; TCRdb keeps in-frame clones, though not all of them. Of 200,000 to 300,000 clones detected, 83% appear once; the ten largest clones hold about 3.9%. The sample originates from a study of blood T cell repertoires in COVID-19. Sequencing was carried out using PBMCs or T cells enriched from blood (not recorded which). The chain has TRBV6-5 and TRBJ1-5; 7 nucleotides match TRBD1. The clonotype originates from a woman aged 35 to 49 who had been exposed to COVID-19. CDR3 sequence reads: CASSPGQAGNQPQHF. Written as DNA, the CDR3 is TGTGCCAGCAGTCCCGGACAGGCGGGCAATCAGCCCCAGCATTTT.